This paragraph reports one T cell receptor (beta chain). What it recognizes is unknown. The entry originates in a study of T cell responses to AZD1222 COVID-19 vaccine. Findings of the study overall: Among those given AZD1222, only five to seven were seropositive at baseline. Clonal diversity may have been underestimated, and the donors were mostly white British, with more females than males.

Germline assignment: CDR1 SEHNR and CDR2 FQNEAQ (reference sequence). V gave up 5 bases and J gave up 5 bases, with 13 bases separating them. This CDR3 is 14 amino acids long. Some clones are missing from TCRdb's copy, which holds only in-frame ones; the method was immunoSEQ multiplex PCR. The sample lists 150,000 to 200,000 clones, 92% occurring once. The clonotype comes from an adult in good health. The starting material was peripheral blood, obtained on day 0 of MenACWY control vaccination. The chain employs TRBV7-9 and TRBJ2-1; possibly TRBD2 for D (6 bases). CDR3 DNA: TGTGCCAGCAGCGCCGGGACTTGGAACAATGAGCAGTTCTTC. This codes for CASSAGTWNNEQFF.